The subject of this entry is one TCR beta chain. This sample stems from a study of blood T cell repertoires in COVID-19. Overall study: The samples span acute and convalescent COVID-19 from the United States, Italy and Spain. PBMCs, B-cell-depleted T cells, or T cells were the source of the cDNA or gDNA that made up the material.

The germline V and J ends were trimmed by 0 bases and 1 base, with 4 bases remaining between them. Germline values: CDR1 ENHRY, CDR2 SYGVKD. This CDR3 contains 13 residues. Original data processing: Nucleated cell counts were estimated from reference gene primer amplification. Assay: immunoSEQ multiplex PCR; the TCRdb copy retains only in-frame clones and omits some. That table supplies the V and J calls and clone size; D and trimming were determined from the DNA. The table includes about 230,000 clones, 83% detected once. The chain couples TRBV10-3 to TRBJ2-7; D remains ambiguous. The specimen was peripheral blood. This clonotype was obtained from a woman between 50 and 59 years old with acute or convalescent COVID-19. CDR3 sequence (DNA): TGTGCCATCAGTGAGTCCACATCCTACGAGCAGTACTTC. Amino acid sequence: CAISESTSYEQYF.